These 20 T cell receptor beta chains originate from one sample sequenced in a study of blood T cell repertoires in COVID-19. This table comes from immunoSEQ multiplex PCR, and its TCRdb copy is limited to in-frame clones, with some not included. The top ten clones hold approximately 3% of a sample with approximately 120,000 clones, about 85% of them seen once. The sample was peripheral blood. These receptors were obtained from a woman of 80 years or more with COVID-19, enrolled during active disease.

This chain joins TRBV6-5 and TRBJ2-3; D gene unclear. Germline V gene lookup returns CDR1 MNHEY and CDR2 SVGAGI. This CDR3 has 12 amino acids. Trimming shortened V by 6 bases and J by 6 bases, and 10 bases separated the two germline ends. CDR3 in amino acids: CASRPVADTQYF. The CDR3 DNA sequence: TGTGCCAGCAGGCCCGTGGCCGATACGCAGTATTTT.

The V and J genes are TRBV4-2 and TRBJ2-7, with a possible D match to TRBD2 (5 bases). This CDR3 region has 14 residues. Trimming took 0 bases from V and 4 from J, leaving 10 bases between them. CDR1 and CDR2 (germline): LGHNA, YNFKEQ. CDR3 bases: TGTGCCAGCAGCCAAGATCCTCGAGGGTACGAGCAGTACTTC. It specifies CASSQDPRGYEQYF.

V and J are TRBV11-1 and TRBJ1-3; no firm D call. CDR1 and CDR2 (germline): SGHAT, FQDESV (reference sequence). The CDR3 spans 14 residues. The V and J ends lost 3 bases and 4 bases respectively, with 10 bases between them. The CDR3 nucleotides are TGTGCCAGCAGCTTTCCAGTCTCGGGAAACACCATATATTTT. Amino acid sequence: CASSFPVSGNTIYF.

The V gene is TRBV15, the J gene TRBJ2-7; D is perhaps TRBD2 (6 bases). The V gene lost 5 bases and the J gene lost 3 bases, with 14 bases spanning the gap. Germline V gives CDR1 LNHNV, CDR2 YYDKDF (reference sequence). The CDR3 is made up of 14 amino acids. In nucleotides, the CDR3 is TGTGCCACCAGCGCGGGGCAGCAGTTCTACGAGCAGTACTTC. Encoded protein: CATSAGQQFYEQYF. Using reference TRBV15 and TRBJ2-7 for the parts outside the CDR3, the full variable domain is DAMVIQNPRYQVTQFGKPVTLSCSQTLNHNVMYWYQQKSSQAPKLLFHYYDKDFNNEADTPDNFQSRRPNTSFCFLDIRSPGLGDTAMYLCATSAGQQFYEQYFGPGTRLTVT.

This rearrangement joins TRBV10-3 to TRBJ2-7; no clear D gene. Trimming took 0 bases from V and 13 from J, leaving 13 bases between them. Per germline, CDR1 ENHRY and CDR2 SYGVKD. The CDR3 is made up of 12 amino acids. The CDR3 reads CAISESRYGVYF. CDR3 sequence (DNA): TGTGCCATCAGTGAGTCGAGGTACGGAGTCTACTTC.

This clone was counted a few times. The chain couples TRBV7-9 to TRBJ2-7; 7 nucleotides line up with TRBD1. Per germline, CDR1 SEHNR and CDR2 FQNEAQ (reference sequence). V shed 4 bases, J shed 2 bases, and the junction held 14 bases outside the gene matches. This CDR3 contains 17 residues. The CDR3 DNA follows: TGTGCCAGCAGCTCGAAATTAACCGGGACAGAACCCTACGAGCAGTACTTC. It encodes CASSSKLTGTEPYEQYF.

The V gene is TRBV5-4, the J gene TRBJ2-7; D possibly corresponds to TRBD2 (6 bases). Trimming left V 4 bases short and J 3 bases short, with 17 bases between. The CDR3 spans 15 residues. Germline V lookup: CDR1 SGHNT, CDR2 YYREEE (reference sequence). The CDR3 reads CASSKGGAGYYEQYF. The CDR3 bases are TGTGCCAGCAGCAAGGGCGGAGCGGGTTACTACGAGCAGTACTTC.

The chain carries TRBV9 and TRBJ1-1; TRBD1 matches at 7 bases. CDR3 length: 17 amino acids. Germline V gene data show CDR1 as SGDLS and CDR2 as YYNGEE. The V and J ends lost 3 bases and 4 bases, in that order; junction bases with no gene match: 15. In nucleotides, the CDR3 is TGTGCCAGCAGCGCGACAGGGTCTGGGATATTCGGCACTGAAGCTTTCTTT. This translates into CASSATGSGIFGTEAFF.

This sequence joins TRBV15 and TRBJ2-3, with 9 bases matching TRBD2. Germline V gene sequence: CDR1 LNHNV, CDR2 YYDKDF (reference sequence). This CDR3 spans 20 amino acids. V shed 0 bases and J 4 bases; nucleotides not matched to a gene: 17. CDR3 protein: CATSREGLAGGPISADTQYF. The CDR3 nucleotides are TGTGCCACCAGCAGAGAGGGGTTGGCGGGAGGGCCGATTAGTGCAGATACGCAGTATTTT.

The chain carries TRBV9 and TRBJ1-4; no firm D call. Per germline, CDR1 SGDLS and CDR2 YYNGEE. This CDR3 is 16 amino acids long. With 4 bases removed from V and 5 bases from J, the gap between germline ends came to 18 bases. The CDR3: CASSKAGRALNEKLFF. The CDR3 DNA sequence: TGTGCCAGCAGCAAAGCGGGCCGAGCCCTGAATGAAAAACTGTTTTTT. The variable domain in full, with the rest retrieved from reference TRBV9 and TRBJ1-4, is DSGVTQTPKHLITATGQRVTLRCSPRSGDLSVYWYQQSLDQGLQFLIQYYNGEERAKGNILERFSAQQFPDLHSELNLSSLELGDSALYFCASSKAGRALNEKLFFGSGTQLSVL.

This CDR3 is CASSSDGKRWDTQYF. The CDR3 DNA reads as TGCGCCAGCAGCTCGGACGGGAAAAGGTGGGATACGCAGTATTTT. The V and J genes are TRBV5-1 and TRBJ2-3; D might be TRBD2 (5 bases). In germline, CDR1 is SGHRS, CDR2 YFSETQ. CDR3 length equals 15 residues. Trimming stripped 3 bases from V and 6 bases from J, with 17 bases between.

The CDR3 is CASSLETSSLSYNEQFF. Here the CDR3 DNA reads TGTGCCAGCAGCTTAGAGACTAGCAGCCTCTCCTACAATGAGCAGTTCTTC. This chain connects TRBV7-6 to TRBJ2-1, with TRBD2 matching 7 bases. The germline CDR1 and CDR2 sequences are SGHVS and FNYEAQ. This CDR3 region has 17 residues. Losses at the gene ends were 1 base for V and 0 bases for J; bases not matched to a gene: 6.

The J gene is TRBJ1-2, the V gene TRBV3-1 (or the pseudogene TRBV3-2); perhaps TRBD1 as D (6 bases). Germline V gives CDR1 LGHDT, CDR2 YNNKEL (reference sequence). The CDR3 is 18 residues long. Trimming pared 1 base from V and 7 bases from J, leaving 25 bases between. The CDR3 protein is CASSQGLLAPHGGLGYTF. The CDR3 region has the DNA TGTGCCAGCAGCCAAGGCCTCCTCGCACCCCACGGGGGGCTTGGCTACACCTTC.

The rearrangement links TRBV7-9 to TRBJ2-5, with D uncertain. V lost 1 base and J lost 1, with 10 bases in between. Germline-derived CDR1 and CDR2 are SEHNR and FQNEAQ (reference sequence). The CDR3 is 15 residues long. CDR3 in amino acids: CASSLDRGSQETQYF. CDR3 coding DNA: TGTGCCAGCAGCTTAGATCGCGGCAGCCAAGAGACCCAGTACTTC.

This clone showed up just once. The gene calls are TRBV29-1 and TRBJ2-7; 14 bases fit TRBD2. Looked up from germline, CDR1 is SQVTM and CDR2 is ANQGSEA. With V trimmed by 7 bases and J by 5 bases, 10 bases remained unmatched. This CDR3 contains 15 residues. The CDR3 coding sequence is TGCAGCGCTAGACTAGCGGGAGGGCCAAGCGACGAGCAGTACTTC. This gives the protein CSARLAGGPSDEQYF.

This chain connects TRBV6-5 to TRBJ2-5; 8 bases match TRBD1. CDR3 length equals 15 residues. The V segment lost 1 base and the J segment 2 bases; nucleotides outside the gene matches: 3. The germline gives CDR1 MNHEY, CDR2 SVGAGI. The chain's CDR3 is CASSYFTGGQETQYF. The DNA of the CDR3 is TGTGCCAGCAGTTACTTTACAGGGGGACAAGAGACCCAGTACTTC.

V usage is TRBV6-5 and J usage is TRBJ2-5; tentatively, D is TRBD1 (5 bases). Trimming cost V 5 bases and J 2 bases, with 9 bases left between them. CDR3 length: 13 residues. CDR1 and CDR2 (germline): MNHEY, SVGAGI. The CDR3 DNA follows: TGTGCCAGCAGTACCTCAGGGCAAGAGACCCAGTACTTC. Translated, it gives CASSTSGQETQYF.

The chain couples TRBV28 to TRBJ1-4; 7 bases align to TRBD1. CDR3 size: 13 residues. V lost 10 bases, J lost 8 bases, and 10 bases stayed unmatched. CDR1 and CDR2 (germline): MDHEN, SYDVKM. CDR3 DNA: TGTGCCACGGGCGACAGGGTTTACGAAAAACTGTTTTTT. This sequence encodes CATGDRVYEKLFF. Based on the CDR3 plus reference TRBV28 and TRBJ1-4, the full variable domain is DVKVTQSSRYLVKRTGEKVFLECVQDMDHENMFWYRQDPGLGLRLIYFSYDVKMKEKGDIPEGYSVSREKKERFSLILESASTNQTSMYLCATGDRVYEKLFFGSGTQLSVL.

V is TRBV7-9 and J is TRBJ1-1; no firm D call. Trimming removed 0 bases from V and 1 base from J, with 6 bases in between. Germline V CDR1 and CDR2: SEHNR, FQNEAQ (reference sequence). The CDR3 loop spans 14 amino acids. The CDR3 sequence is CASSLAARNTEAFF. In DNA form, the CDR3 reads TGTGCCAGCAGCTTAGCAGCGAGGAACACTGAAGCTTTCTTT. The full variable domain, its missing parts supplied by reference TRBV7-9 and TRBJ1-1, is DTGVSQNPRHKITKRGQNVTFRCDPISEHNRLYWYRQTLGQGPEFLTYFQNEAQLEKSRLLSDRFSAERPKGSFSTLEIQRTEQGDSAMYLCASSLAARNTEAFFGQGTRLTVV.

J is TRBJ1-1 and V is TRBV7-9, with D possibly TRBD1 on 5 matching bases. The CDR3 is 14 residues long. Trimming took 5 bases from V and 2 from J, leaving 12 bases between them. CDR1 is SEHNR, CDR2 FQNEAQ, per germline (reference sequence). CDR3 residues: CASSILGGNTEAFF. The CDR3 coding sequence is TGTGCCAGCAGCATACTCGGGGGTAACACTGAAGCTTTCTTT.